One and the same sample provided the 23 T cell receptor beta chains below, sequenced in a study of blood T cell repertoires in COVID-19. Sequencing was performed with immunoSEQ multiplex PCR; in TCRdb, only in-frame clones are kept and a portion is missing. The sample includes approximately 210,000 clones, 80% to 90% seen only once; the top ten take roughly a tenth. Sequenced sample: peripheral blood. The receptors were sampled from a woman older than 75 with COVID-19, enrolled during active disease.

The chain has TRBV7-2 and TRBJ2-4, with D perhaps TRBD1 (5 bases). This CDR3 is built from 14 residues. Germline CDR1 and CDR2: SGHTA and FQGNSA. V was shortened by 2 bases and J by 6 bases, with 11 bases between the two germline ends. The CDR3 coding sequence is TGTGCCAGCAGCTTAAATTCAGGGATAAACATTCAGTACTTC. Encoded protein: CASSLNSGINIQYF.

V gene TRBV28 combines with J gene TRBJ2-7; TRBD2 aligns across 7 bases. CDR1 is MDHEN and CDR2 is SYDVKM in the germline V gene. The CDR3 covers 19 residues. J gave up 2 bases and V 3 bases, and 19 bases lay outside the gene matches. CDR3: CASSFRFGYVGGGPYEQYF. CDR3 nucleotide sequence: TGTGCCAGCAGTTTTCGCTTCGGATACGTGGGGGGGGGTCCCTACGAGCAGTACTTC. Looking up the rest from reference TRBV28 and TRBJ2-7 gives the full variable domain: DVKVTQSSRYLVKRTGEKVFLECVQDMDHENMFWYRQDPGLGLRLIYFSYDVKMKEKGDIPEGYSVSREKKERFSLILESASTNQTSMYLCASSFRFGYVGGGPYEQYFGPGTRLTVT.

The V call is TRBV7-9, the J call TRBJ1-4; D is ambiguous. The CDR3 spans 16 residues. Germline V CDR1 and CDR2: SEHNR, FQNEAQ (reference sequence). Trimming stripped 5 bases from V and 4 bases from J, with 17 bases between. CDR3 sequence reads: CASSPRVPEGNEKLFF. DNA for the CDR3: TGTGCCAGCAGCCCAAGGGTCCCGGAGGGTAATGAAAAACTGTTTTTT.

The chain is built from TRBV6-1 and TRBJ1-6; unclear D gene. V lost 3 bases to trimming and J lost 10 bases, with 19 bases between them. The CDR3 spans 16 residues. Germline V gene data show CDR1 as MNHNS and CDR2 as SASEGT. This CDR3 is CASSDSPGLTGSPLHF. For the CDR3, the DNA is TGTGCCAGCAGTGATAGCCCGGGTCTTACTGGGTCACCCCTCCACTTT.

The V call is TRBV6-2 or TRBV6-3, the J call TRBJ1-6, with D possibly matching TRBD1 (6 bases). The CDR3 extends over 15 amino acids. Germline V CDR1 and CDR2: MNHEY, SVGEGT. V dropped 7 bases and J dropped 1 base, with 11 bases sitting between them. The CDR3 DNA sequence: TGTGCCAGCAACCCGACAGGATCCTATAATTCACCCCTCCACTTT. It yields the protein CASNPTGSYNSPLHF.

This clone was detected once. The gene calls are TRBV28 and TRBJ1-5, with TRBD1 as a possible D gene (5 bases). This CDR3 is built from 14 residues. The germline gives CDR1 MDHEN, CDR2 SYDVKM. The V and J ends lost 3 bases and 0 bases respectively, with 6 bases between them. Here the CDR3 DNA reads TGTGCCAGCAGTTTTCAGGGTAGCAATCAGCCCCAGCATTTT. Its translation is CASSFQGSNQPQHF.

The J gene is TRBJ2-4, the V gene TRBV29-1, with 8 bases that match TRBD2. The germline V gene has CDR1 SQVTM and CDR2 ANQGSEA. Germline trimming cut 0 bases from V and 0 bases from J; bases unmatched to any gene: 7. The CDR3 has 17 residues. The CDR3 sequence is CSVEDGLAGLAKNIQYF. The CDR3 DNA follows: TGCAGCGTTGAAGATGGGCTAGCGGGCCTAGCCAAAAACATTCAGTACTTC.

The chain combines TRBV28 with TRBJ2-5; unclear D gene. The germline V gene has CDR1 MDHEN and CDR2 SYDVKM. The CDR3 length is 12 residues. V was cut by 6 bases and J by 5 bases, with 10 bases left in between. CDR3 nucleotide sequence: TGTGCCAGCAGACCACACGTCGAGACCCAGTACTTC. This translates into CASRPHVETQYF.

The genes are TRBV6-1 and TRBJ1-6, with D maybe TRBD1 (5 bases). The germline V and J ends were trimmed by 2 bases and 6 bases, with 14 bases remaining between them. This CDR3 is built from 16 residues. Germline V CDR1 and CDR2: MNHNS, SASEGT. This chain's CDR3 is CASSESTGLGNSPLHF. CDR3 DNA: TGTGCCAGCAGTGAATCGACGGGACTCGGTAATTCACCCCTCCACTTT.

This clone was detected only a few times. The chain uses TRBV3-1 (or the pseudogene TRBV3-2) and TRBJ2-4, with TRBD2 as a possible D gene (6 bases). The ends were cut back, 1 base at V and 1 base at J, with 17 bases in the middle. The germline V gene has CDR1 LGHDT and CDR2 YNNKEL (reference sequence). This CDR3 has 18 amino acids. The CDR3 sequence: CASSQGGLGRGAKNIQYF. The CDR3, as DNA: TGTGCCAGCAGCCAAGGGGGCTTGGGGCGGGGCGCCAAAAACATTCAGTACTTC.

The chain is built from TRBV3-1 (or the pseudogene TRBV3-2) and TRBJ2-2, with a tentative D call TRBD2 (6 bases). This CDR3 region has 14 residues. Germline CDR1 and CDR2: LGHDT and YNNKEL (reference sequence). Trimming took off 4 bases at V and 8 bases at J, with 14 bases between the two ends. The CDR3 loop reads CASSPLAPGGELFF. The DNA of the CDR3 is TGTGCCAGCAGCCCACTAGCCCCGGGGGGGGAGCTGTTTTTT.

The chain is built from TRBV18 and TRBJ1-5; 10 bases fit TRBD1. The junction had 9 bases not matched to a gene; V was cut back by 4 bases and J by 6 bases. This CDR3 comprises 16 residues. Looked up from germline, CDR1 is KGHSH and CDR2 is LQKENI. The CDR3 sequence is CASSRQGAISTQPQHF. CDR3 nucleotide sequence: TGTGCCAGCTCACGACAGGGGGCCATTTCCACTCAGCCCCAGCATTTT.

V is TRBV19 and J is TRBJ1-2, with D possibly matching TRBD1 (6 bases). CDR3 size: 13 residues. The germline V and J ends were trimmed by 7 bases and 3 bases, with 12 bases remaining between them. Germline V gene data show CDR1 as LNHDA and CDR2 as SQIVND (reference sequence). This CDR3 is CASTIGQYYGYTF. CDR3 nucleotide sequence: TGTGCCAGTACTATCGGACAGTACTATGGCTACACCTTC.

The chain couples TRBV7-2 to TRBJ2-3; 8 nucleotides align to TRBD2. In germline, CDR1 is SGHTA, CDR2 FQGNSA. J was trimmed by 4 bases and V by 1 base; bases with no gene match: 4. The CDR3 has 15 amino acids. As DNA, the CDR3 is TGTGCCAGCAGCTTAGTGGGACTAGGCCCAGATACGCAGTATTTT. Translated, it gives CASSLVGLGPDTQYF.

The V and J genes are TRBV28 and TRBJ1-1; unclear D gene. V lost 7 bases to trimming and J lost 10 bases, with 16 bases between them. Germline V gives CDR1 MDHEN, CDR2 SYDVKM. This CDR3 spans 12 amino acids. The CDR3 sequence: CASTEGRFRAFF. The CDR3 coding sequence is TGTGCCAGCACTGAGGGAAGGTTTCGAGCTTTCTTT.

The CDR3 region has the DNA TGTGCCAGGGGCGAAGGCAATCAGCCCCAGCATTTT. Amino acid sequence: CARGEGNQPQHF. V usage is TRBV21-1 and J usage is TRBJ1-5; the table's TRBD1 call for D was not verified on the DNA. TRBV21-1 is designated a pseudogene. This CDR3 has 12 amino acids.

The gene calls are TRBV5-6 and TRBJ2-2, with a weak D call TRBD2 (7 bases). This CDR3 spans 16 amino acids. V was clipped by 1 base and J by 1 base, with 11 bases between them. From germline, CDR1 is SGHDT and CDR2 YYEEEE. In DNA form, the CDR3 reads TGTGCCAGCAGCTTGCGGGGGGCCGGGAACACCGGGGAGCTGTTTTTT. It encodes CASSLRGAGNTGELFF.

On this clone: Other DNA sequences in this specimen translate into the identical CDR3. The V call is TRBV7-2, the J call TRBJ2-5, with 9 positions matching TRBD2. V was clipped by 4 bases and J by 2 bases; unmatched bases: 8. The CDR3 runs to 16 residues. CDR1 is SGHTA, CDR2 FQGNSA, per germline. CDR3 sequence reads: CASSSRPGLAQETQYF. The CDR3 bases are TGTGCCAGCAGCTCACGACCGGGACTAGCACAAGAGACCCAGTACTTC.

The V gene is TRBV5-1, the J gene TRBJ1-1, with TRBD1 identical over 9 bases. The CDR3 loop spans 13 amino acids. The V gene's germline CDR1 is SGHRS and CDR2 YFSETQ. V was pared by 1 base and J by 10 bases, with 5 bases of the junction left unmatched. The CDR3 region has the DNA TGCGCCAGCAGCTTGCAGGACAGGGGACGAGCTTTCTTT. This gives the protein CASSLQDRGRAFF.

This clone was seen only a few times. The chain uses TRBV10-3 and TRBJ1-2; tentative D call: TRBD1 (6 bases). V was cut by 5 bases and J by 3 bases, with 13 bases left in between. The CDR3 has 14 amino acids. CDR1 and CDR2 (germline): ENHRY, SYGVKD. The CDR3 DNA is TGTGCCATCAGTCCTTCGGGGGGCGACTATGGCTACACCTTC. Translating gives CAISPSGGDYGYTF.

V gene TRBV29-1 combines with J gene TRBJ1-3; 7 bases match TRBD1. In germline, CDR1 is SQVTM, CDR2 ANQGSEA. J lost 6 bases, V lost 6 bases, and 5 bases had no gene match. The CDR3 is 12 amino acids. CDR3 DNA sequence: TGCAGCGTGGGGACAGCCATAAACACCATATATTTT. It encodes CSVGTAINTIYF.

The CDR3 loop is CASSPSQQGYSGNTIYF. The CDR3 DNA sequence: TGTGCCAGCTCACCGAGTCAACAGGGCTACTCTGGAAACACCATATATTTT. This rearrangement joins TRBV18 to TRBJ1-3, with a weak D call TRBD1 (6 bases). CDR3 size: 17 residues. The V end was cut by 3 bases, the J end by 0 bases, with 15 bases between. Looked up from germline, CDR1 is KGHSH and CDR2 is LQKENI.

The genes are TRBV6-4 and TRBJ1-4; 9 nucleotides match TRBD1. Germline lookup yields CDR1 MRHNA and CDR2 SNTAGT. The CDR3 spans 16 residues. After removal of 3 bases from V and 8 bases from J, the junction contained 10 bases not matched to a gene. The CDR3 region has the DNA TGTGCCAGCAGTGAGCCGAACAGGGGGCTCGGGGAAAAACTGTTTTTT. Translation: CASSEPNRGLGEKLFF.